These 28 T cell receptor beta chains were all obtained from the same sample, sequenced in a study of OX40 agonist ivuxolimab in advanced cancers. Measured with immunoSEQ multiplex PCR; TCRdb has only the in-frame clones, and not every one. The top ten clones hold 5.5% to 7.5% of a sample with 45,000 to 60,000 clones, approximately 89% of them seen once. The source material was CD4+ or CD8+ T cells sorted from blood, sampled in a trial of the OX40 agonist ivuxolimab. The receptors stem from an adult with an advanced solid tumor such as melanoma, head and neck, liver or kidney cancer.

V is TRBV5-8 and J is TRBJ1-2; D unresolved. The CDR3 contains 13 residues. The germline CDR1 and CDR2 sequences are SGHTS and YDEGEE. V was cut by 6 bases and J by 4 bases, with 13 bases left in between. This CDR3 is CASITPGIYGYTF. In DNA form, the CDR3 reads TGTGCCAGCATTACTCCGGGAATCTATGGCTACACCTTC.

V is TRBV13 and J is TRBJ2-5; 8 nucleotides align to TRBD1. Germline-derived CDR1 and CDR2 are PRHDT and FYEKMQ (reference sequence). The CDR3 runs 13 residues. CDR3 residues: CATVRGRLETQYF. The CDR3 DNA reads as TGTGCTACAGTCAGGGGGCGCTTGGAGACCCAGTACTTC.

The chain couples TRBV27 to TRBJ1-1; possible D gene TRBD1, 6 bases. V lost 3 bases to trimming and J lost 0 bases, with 8 bases between them. CDR3 length: 14 amino acids. Germline V gene data show CDR1 as MNHEY and CDR2 as SMNVEV (reference sequence). The CDR3 region has the DNA TGTGCCAGCAGTTTTGGACAGTTGAACACTGAAGCTTTCTTT. Translating it yields CASSFGQLNTEAFF.

The chain employs TRBV27 and TRBJ2-1; weak D call: TRBD2 (6 bases). V shed 0 bases and J shed 15 bases, with 18 bases lying between them. CDR1 and CDR2 from the germline V gene are MNHEY and SMNVEV (reference sequence). This CDR3 region has 14 residues. The CDR3 sequence is CASSLSSEDYRRFF. The CDR3, as DNA: TGTGCCAGCAGTTTATCATCGGAGGACTACCGAAGGTTCTTC.

The chain joins TRBV2 to TRBJ2-7; D not certain. In germline, CDR1 is SNHLY, CDR2 FYNNEI. The CDR3 loop spans 15 amino acids. Deletions cut 5 bases from V and 0 bases from J, with 14 bases between. The DNA of the CDR3 is TGTGCCAGCAGTCCGAAGGGCTACAGCTCCTACGAGCAGTACTTC. Its translation is CASSPKGYSSYEQYF.

The chain links TRBV28 to TRBJ1-1; D may be TRBD1 (5 bases). The CDR3 is 15 residues long. Germline CDR1 and CDR2: MDHEN and SYDVKM. The V and J ends lost 2 bases and 3 bases respectively, with 13 bases between them. The CDR3, as DNA: TGTGCCAGCAGTTTAATTCGGGGGATGGACACTGAAGCTTTCTTT. Its translation is CASSLIRGMDTEAFF.

The chain is built from TRBV11-1 and TRBJ1-2; 8 nucleotides match TRBD1. CDR1 is SGHAT, CDR2 FQDESV, per germline (reference sequence). V lost 1 base, J lost 12 bases, and 10 bases stayed unmatched. CDR3 length: 14 residues. Here the CDR3 DNA reads TGTGCCAGCAGCTTAGGCCCGATGACAGGGGAGGACACCTTC. Translated, it gives CASSLGPMTGEDTF.

This clone was counted once. V usage is TRBV27 and J usage is TRBJ2-1; D is unclear. The CDR3 is made up of 14 amino acids. With 5 bases removed from V and 4 bases from J, the gap between germline ends came to 12 bases. Germline V lookup: CDR1 MNHEY, CDR2 SMNVEV (reference sequence). The CDR3 sequence is CASSPTDEYNEQFF. As DNA, the CDR3 is TGTGCCAGCAGTCCCACGGACGAATACAATGAGCAGTTCTTC.

The chain couples TRBV19 to TRBJ2-7; D possibly corresponds to TRBD2 (5 bases). Germline V gene lookup returns CDR1 LNHDA and CDR2 SQIVND (reference sequence). This CDR3 is built from 13 residues. V was trimmed by 0 bases and J by 3 bases, leaving 6 bases between them. The CDR3 nucleotides read TGTGCCAGTAGTATAGATGAGGGCTACGAGCAGTACGTC. It is translated as CASSIDEGYEQYV.

The chain carries TRBV7-3 and TRBJ2-3; TRBD1 is a possible D gene (6 bases). The germline V gene has CDR1 SGHTA and CDR2 FQGTGA. This CDR3 comprises 15 residues. Trimming pared 5 bases from V and 2 bases from J, leaving 14 bases between. CDR3 loop: CASSPGHVSTDTQYF. The CDR3 bases are TGTGCCAGCAGCCCGGGACACGTATCCACAGATACGCAGTATTTT.

This chain uses TRBV27 with TRBJ2-7; a weak D match, TRBD1 (7 bases). This CDR3 is built from 15 residues. Germline CDR1 MNHEY, CDR2 SMNVEV (reference sequence). Trimming stripped 1 base from V and 2 bases from J, with 12 bases between. The CDR3: CASSLLEGAPYEQYF. The CDR3 coding sequence is TGTGCCAGCAGTTTATTGGAGGGGGCCCCCTACGAGCAGTACTTC.

The chain joins TRBV5-4 to TRBJ1-4; 7 positions agree with TRBD1. From germline, CDR1 is SGHNT and CDR2 YYREEE (reference sequence). The CDR3 loop spans 13 amino acids. V dropped 4 bases and J dropped 8; count of bases not matched to a gene: 5. CDR3 in DNA: TGTGCCAGCAGCACAGGGGCAGGCGAAAAACTGTTTTTT. Its translation is CASSTGAGEKLFF.

The table lists this clone with a count of one. The chain combines TRBV9 with TRBJ1-2, with D unclear. The V gene lost 0 bases and the J gene lost 3 bases, with 6 bases spanning the gap. Looked up from germline, CDR1 is SGDLS and CDR2 is YYNGEE. The CDR3 sequence is 13 residues long. CDR3 sequence reads: CASSVGQDYGYTF. CDR3 DNA: TGTGCCAGCAGCGTAGGGCAGGACTATGGCTACACCTTC.

The chain links TRBV7-9 to TRBJ2-7; D might be TRBD2 (6 bases). Trimming pared 0 bases from V and 5 bases from J, leaving 14 bases between. This CDR3 is 15 amino acids long. Germline CDR1 reads SEHNR; CDR2 reads FQNEAQ (reference sequence). This CDR3 reads CASSLASGGFHEQYF. CDR3 bases: TGTGCCAGCAGCTTAGCGTCCGGGGGTTTCCACGAGCAGTACTTC.

The chain uses TRBV30 and TRBJ2-1; the D gene is possibly TRBD2 (7 bases). This CDR3 is 14 amino acids long. Germline V gene data show CDR1 as GTSNPN and CDR2 as SVGIG (reference sequence). V lost 5 bases and J 2 bases, leaving 13 bases between the germline ends. The CDR3 here is CAWERGAPYNEQFF. The CDR3 region has the DNA TGTGCCTGGGAACGGGGGGCGCCCTACAATGAGCAGTTCTTC.

This chain connects TRBV30 to TRBJ2-7; TRBD1 aligns across 7 bases. The trim removed 4 bases at V and 3 bases at J, leaving 3 bases unmatched. Germline V gene sequence: CDR1 GTSNPN, CDR2 SVGIG (reference sequence). The CDR3 has 12 amino acids. The CDR3 sequence is CAWTGGIYEQYF. CDR3 bases: TGTGCCTGGACAGGGGGAATCTACGAGCAGTACTTC.

The chain has TRBV7-7 and TRBJ2-1; 9 bases map to TRBD2. The CDR3 contains 15 residues. Germline V lookup: CDR1 SSHAT, CDR2 FNYEAQ (reference sequence). The V gene end was trimmed by 3 bases and the J gene end by 8 bases; junction bases not matched to a gene: 8. Written as DNA, the CDR3 is TGTGCCAGCAGCTTGAGGGGGACTAGCTCCGATGAGCAGTTCTTC. Amino acids: CASSLRGTSSDEQFF.

Points on this clone: The germline gene is not matched at one end of the junction; a read error may be the cause. CDR3 region: CASRYWQERDEKLFF. CDR3 bases: TGTGCCAGCAGGTACTGGCAGGAGCGTGATGAAAAACTGTTTTTT. The V gene is TRBV6-5, the J gene TRBJ1-4, with D unresolved. The CDR3 runs to 15 residues. The germline CDR1 and CDR2 sequences are MNHEY and SVGAGI.

The rearrangement joins TRBV2 to TRBJ2-5; TRBD2 matches at 9 bases. The CDR3 extends over 16 amino acids. The germline V gene has CDR1 SNHLY and CDR2 FYNNEI. The trim removed 4 bases at V and 3 bases at J, leaving 9 bases unmatched. As DNA, the CDR3 is TGTGCCAGCAGTGGGGATGTGACTAGCGGAAAAGAGACCCAGTACTTC. This encodes CASSGDVTSGKETQYF.

V gene TRBV11-2 combines with J gene TRBJ1-1, with 8 bases that match TRBD1. The CDR3 is made up of 14 amino acids. Germline V gene sequence: CDR1 SGHAT, CDR2 FQNNGV. V gave up 5 bases and J gave up 4 bases; unmatched junction bases: 6. The CDR3 reads CASSPTGATTEAFF. DNA for the CDR3: TGTGCCAGCAGCCCGACAGGGGCAACCACTGAAGCTTTCTTT.

V gene TRBV7-6 combines with J gene TRBJ1-3; D not certain. The CDR3 is 14 amino acids. In germline, CDR1 is SGHVS, CDR2 FNYEAQ. Between the trimmed V and J ends, which lost 3 bases and 1 base, there was a span of 7 bases. CDR3 nucleotide sequence: TGTGCCAGCAGCTTTACGGAGTCTGGAAACACCATATATTTT. Protein: CASSFTESGNTIYF. The variable domain in full, with the rest retrieved from reference TRBV7-6 and TRBJ1-3, is GAGVSQSPRYKVTKRGQDVALRCDPISGHVSLYWYRQALGQGPEFLTYFNYEAQQDKSGLPNDRFSAERPEGSISTLTIQRTEQRDSAMYRCASSFTESGNTIYFGEGSWLTVV.

The chain links TRBV9 to TRBJ1-2; TRBD1 matches 8 bases. The CDR3 runs to 19 residues. Germline V CDR1 and CDR2: SGDLS, YYNGEE. The ends lost 1 base at V and 8 bases at J; junction bases unmatched: 22. The CDR3 DNA is TGTGCCAGCAGCGTATCCCAACTAAGCCCCCGACAGGGGATGGGGGGCTACACCTTC. It specifies CASSVSQLSPRQGMGGYTF. Variable domain in full (rest from reference TRBV9 and TRBJ1-2): DSGVTQTPKHLITATGQRVTLRCSPRSGDLSVYWYQQSLDQGLQFLIQYYNGEERAKGNILERFSAQQFPDLHSELNLSSLELGDSALYFCASSVSQLSPRQGMGGYTFGSGTRLTVV.

The chain carries TRBV2 and TRBJ2-3; 13 bases agree with TRBD2. The CDR3 is 16 amino acids. Germline-derived CDR1 and CDR2 are SNHLY and FYNNEI. V shed 7 bases, J shed 5 bases, and the junction held 9 bases outside the gene matches. This CDR3 is CASIEPGLAGLDTQYF. The CDR3 bases are TGTGCCAGCATCGAACCGGGACTAGCGGGATTAGATACGCAGTATTTT.

The V and J genes are TRBV2 and TRBJ1-5; 8 bases line up with TRBD1. Germline V CDR1 and CDR2: SNHLY, FYNNEI. The V segment lost 6 bases and the J segment 4 bases; nucleotides outside the gene matches: 8. The CDR3 is made up of 15 amino acids. DNA for the CDR3: TGTGCCAGCAGCATCGGGACAGGTTTTAATCAGCCCCAGCATTTT. Translation: CASSIGTGFNQPQHF.

The rearrangement uses TRBV7-9 and TRBJ2-6; D is possibly TRBD1 (6 bases). Germline V lookup: CDR1 SEHNR, CDR2 FQNEAQ (reference sequence). The germline V and J ends were trimmed by 2 bases and 0 bases, with 8 bases remaining between them. The CDR3 spans 16 residues. CDR3 DNA sequence: TGTGCCAGCAGCTTAACGGACAGCTCTGGGGCCAACGTCCTGACTTTC. Translated, it gives CASSLTDSSGANVLTF.

The V and J genes are TRBV7-7 and TRBJ2-5, with D possibly being TRBD1 (6 bases). CDR1 and CDR2 from the germline V gene are SSHAT and FNYEAQ (reference sequence). V was clipped by 3 bases and J by 4 bases, with 12 bases between them. The CDR3 has 14 amino acids. CDR3 protein: CASSLASRGETQYF. Written as DNA, the CDR3 is TGTGCCAGCAGCTTGGCTAGCAGGGGAGAGACCCAGTACTTC.

The V call is TRBV15, the J call TRBJ2-1; D assignment may be TRBD1 or TRBD2 (5 bases each). The V gene lost 0 bases and the J gene lost 7 bases, with 16 bases spanning the gap. The CDR3 contains 16 residues. The germline V gene encodes CDR1 LNHNV and CDR2 YYDKDF (reference sequence). CDR3 nucleotides: TGTGCCACCAGCAGAGATAGGTCAGGGAGAGAGAATGAGCAGTTCTTC. Amino acid sequence: CATSRDRSGRENEQFF. Complete variable domain (other parts from reference TRBV15 and TRBJ2-1): DAMVIQNPRYQVTQFGKPVTLSCSQTLNHNVMYWYQQKSSQAPKLLFHYYDKDFNNEADTPDNFQSRRPNTSFCFLDIRSPGLGDTAMYLCATSRDRSGRENEQFFGPGTRLTVL.

This chain uses TRBV5-1 with TRBJ2-3, with a tentative D call TRBD2 (5 bases). The V and J ends lost 0 bases and 5 bases respectively, with 16 bases between them. The CDR3 loop spans 16 amino acids. The germline gives CDR1 SGHRS, CDR2 YFSETQ. CDR3 nucleotides: TGCGCCAGCAGCTTGGCGTCCGGGCTAGCAGGAGATACGCAGTATTTT. It is translated as CASSLASGLAGDTQYF.